This entry concerns a single T cell receptor (beta chain). Its recognized antigen is unknown. The record has no base qualities; no much larger clone is one base away. The source of the sample is a study of post-analysis software for immune sequencing data (dated by TCRdb to about 2015). Regarding the complete study: Disease courses on record covered relapsing-remitting, secondary progressive and progressive-relapsing multiple sclerosis, though some patients had no subtype annotation. The patient repertoires were set against around ten previously published healthy control repertoires from donors whose ages ranged from about 6 to 25 years. A subset of samples was prepared in parallel using single-end sample barcoding, then pooled and co-amplified after Illumina adapter ligation. Overall results and qualifications from the work: The control group was slightly older than the multiple sclerosis patient group. Significantly lower normalized Chao1 diversity was found in multiple sclerosis patients than in controls, suggesting substantial peripheral T-cell clonal expansion. Direct clustering with F measure revealed strong co-clustering of samples prepared in the same batch, which led to a batch-effect correction.

To demonstrate the VDJtools post-analysis software, TCR beta repertoires were profiled from the peripheral blood of roughly 14 young patients with multiple sclerosis. The multiple sclerosis patients were children and adolescents between about 6 and 15 years of age. The library relied on PCR. Sequencer: Illumina HiSeq 2500. To reduce PCR and sequencing biases, unique molecular identifiers were incorporated into the TCR beta cDNA libraries. Every 1 to 10 million input T cells yielded 500,000 or so cDNA molecules, meaning each molecule approximated one T cell. The patient libraries were prepared and sequenced with the same protocol used for the earlier healthy control dataset. Within a given batch, samples were prepared together, multiplexed and sequenced on the same HiSeq lane. Per the authors' processing: Raw barcoded reads were processed with MIGEC, discarding single-read molecular identifier groups before consensus assembly and CDR3 extraction. VDJtools was used for post-analysis of the clonotype tables, and diversity was normalized by down-sampling every dataset to the size of the smallest sample. To correct batch-related cross-sample contamination, repertoire overlap clustering matched CDR3 amino acid sequences but not nucleotide sequences. The public sequencing data were trimmed at Q25 with fastp and processed into clonotypes with MiXCR by TCRdb, which kept only in-frame beta chains. Each CDR3 protein gets just one entry, which takes the most common genes and DNA from the rows behind it. These V and J calls derive from TCRdb rather than the authors' analysis. This sample holds about 760,000 distinct CDR3 sequences; less than 35% were observed only once. The ten largest clones take up about 0.5% of the sample.

The sequence came from a girl aged 10 to 17 with multiple sclerosis. Sequencing was carried out using blood.

CDR3 loop: CSARDGGRAGNEQFF. The nucleotides are TGCAGTGCTAGAGATGGAGGGAGGGCGGGGAATGAGCAGTTCTTC. The receptor chain draws on TRBV20-1 and TRBJ2-1, with 7 central nucleotides matching TRBD2. Trimming accounts for 0 bases at V and 7 bases at J, while the number of junction bases matched to no gene is 9. From the cysteine up to the phenylalanine, the CDR3 has a length of 15 residues. The entry retains the CDR3 DNA only, 45 bases that are in frame from base 1. In the germline V gene (reference sequence), CDR1 corresponds to DFQATT and CDR2 to SNEGSKA.